This TCR beta chain was identified during a study of breast tumors, draining lymph nodes, adjacent tissues. Whole-study findings and limits: Data fit most tumor T cells coming from lymph node, expanding in tumor. Tumors had less TCR diversity than lymph nodes, more than nontumor tissue.

From the multiplex PCR reads, TCRdb called clonotypes with MiXCR, one entry per CDR3 protein. The sample includes 130,000 or so distinct CDR3 sequences, around a third of them seen just once. This CDR3 contains 15 residues. The germline gives CDR1 MDHEN, CDR2 SYDVKM. The junction had 8 bases not matched to a gene; V was cut back by 7 bases and J by 3 bases. Breast cancer patients provided tissue from their axillary draining lymph nodes. This clonotype appeared a few times. Antigen specificity is unknown. The V gene is TRBV28, the J gene TRBJ2-2; TRBD1 aligns across 7 bases. Material for sequencing was axillary lymph node tissue. The clonotype originates from a female donor with breast cancer. Some clones in this sample may be carry-over from other donors' samples. The CDR3 spells CASTHPGGDTGELFF. The CDR3 DNA sequence: TGTGCCAGCACCCACCCAGGGGGAGACACCGGGGAGCTGTTTTTT.